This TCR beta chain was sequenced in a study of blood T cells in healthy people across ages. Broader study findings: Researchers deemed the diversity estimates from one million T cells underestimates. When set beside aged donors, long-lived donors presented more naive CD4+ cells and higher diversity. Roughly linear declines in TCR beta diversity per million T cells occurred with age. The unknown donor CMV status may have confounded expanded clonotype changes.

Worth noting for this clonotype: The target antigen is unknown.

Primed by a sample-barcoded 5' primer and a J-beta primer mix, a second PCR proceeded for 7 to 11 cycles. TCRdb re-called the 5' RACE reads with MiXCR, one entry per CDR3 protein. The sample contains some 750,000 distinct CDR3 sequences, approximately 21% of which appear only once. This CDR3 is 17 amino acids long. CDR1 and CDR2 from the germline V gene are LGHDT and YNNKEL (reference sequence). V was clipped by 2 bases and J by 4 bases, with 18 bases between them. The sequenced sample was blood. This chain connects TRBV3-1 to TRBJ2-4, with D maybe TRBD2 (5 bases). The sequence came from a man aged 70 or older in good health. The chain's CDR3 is CASSQLGEGPLKNIQYF. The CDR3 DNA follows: TGTGCCAGCAGCCAACTCGGGGAAGGGCCCTTAAAAAACATTCAGTACTTC.